A single T cell receptor (beta chain) is shown here with its context. What it recognizes is unknown. Other DNA sequences within the sample encode an identical CDR3. This record comes from a study of cytomegalovirus exposure and HLA in healthy donors. Study results and caveats: Differences between HLA loci emerged in a later analysis of TCR association rates, with DRB1 most and HLA-C fewest.

A multiplex PCR was run with 60 Vbeta primers and 13 Jbeta primers. Sequenced by immunoSEQ multiplex PCR; TCRdb stores in-frame clones only, minus some. The sample lists 120,000 to 150,000 clones, 64% occurring once. Sequenced material: PBMCs. The TCR comes from a woman younger than 45 in good health and CMV-seropositive.

As DNA, the CDR3 is TGTGCCAGCAGCGGTGGTACAGGTCCCTACAATGAGCAGTTCTTC. Amino acids: CASSGGTGPYNEQFF. The chain combines TRBV2 with TRBJ2-1; a possible D gene is TRBD1 (5 bases). This CDR3 has 15 amino acids. From germline, CDR1 is SNHLY and CDR2 FYNNEI. Deletions cut 6 bases from V and 2 bases from J, with 14 bases between.